The clone carrying this TCR beta chain was observed many times. The sample comes from a study of low-dose radiotherapy and immunotherapy resistance in tumors. As for the study in general: Administration of intravenous cyclophosphamide at 200 mg/m2 took place every two weeks, one day before radiation and immunotherapy.

Time point: after trial treatment. Treatment: LDRT plus nivolumab, ipilimumab, low-dose cyclophosphamide and aspirin (RACIN trial). CDR1 is MNHNY and CDR2 is SVGAGI in the germline V gene (reference sequence). CDR3 size: 16 residues. V lost 7 bases and J lost 1; bases outside the gene matches: 7. Gene-specific TRAV and TRBV primers were used for first-strand cDNA, covering alpha and beta chains. With a V-primer adapter and a constant-region primer, TCRs were amplified for around 20 PCR cycles. Through in vitro transcription, the mRNA that had been isolated was amplified. Via MiXCR, TCRdb re-called the reads, giving one row per CDR3 protein. The data contain tens of thousands of distinct CDR3 sequences, 20% to 25% of them singletons.

The sequencing used PBMCs, collected after low-dose radiotherapy plus immunotherapy. This sequence originates from a female donor with ovarian cancer. This chain links TRBV6-6 with TRBJ1-5; TRBD1 agrees at 10 bases. CDR3 region: CASTRRTGGSNQPQHF. The CDR3 DNA reads TGTGCCAGCACCAGAAGGACAGGGGGAAGCAATCAGCCCCAGCATTTT.